This T cell receptor (beta chain) was sequenced in a study of T cells in Graves' hyperthyroidism and ophthalmopathy. In the study overall: Blood from the periphery was taken at initial diagnosis, before any treatment.

Amplified regions were TCR beta CDR3 sequences from RNA transcripts. TCR CDR3 underwent first-round RT-PCR with the HTBI primer set. TCRdb analysed the multiplex PCR reads with MiXCR anew, one entry per CDR3 protein. The data hold around 340,000 distinct CDR3 sequences, with approximately 18% observed a single time. Germline V gene data show CDR1 as SGHDT and CDR2 as YYEEEE. The CDR3 consists of 15 residues. Uncontrolled infection, other autoimmune disease, pregnancy or lactation excluded patients. 10 ml fresh peripheral blood yielded the PBMCs. Only a few counts were recorded for this clonotype. A single base separates this from a much larger clone, so it may be a read error.

The sequencing input was blood. The chain employs TRBV5-6 and TRBJ1-2; D unclear. The clonotype was recovered from a woman between 40 and 50 years old with Graves' ophthalmopathy. CDR3 DNA sequence: TGTGTCAGCAGCTCGAAGACCATTTCAAACTATGGCTACACCTTC. It encodes CVSSSKTISNYGYTF.